Listed below are T cell receptor delta chains from one sample, sequenced in a study of gamma-delta T cells after stem cell transplantation. With CATT, TCRdb re-called clones from the RT-PCR reads. The profile shows over 2,000 delta-chain clones, 15% to 25% of them singletons. Source material: gamma-delta T cells. These receptor sequences come from a human donor. It is not recorded whose cells these are; they may come from a transplant donor. Both conserved end residues are part of each CDR3.

v_call: TRDV2; j_call: TRDJ1; cdr3_aa: CACDARTGGYRGTLYTDKLIF
v_call: TRDV1; j_call: TRDJ1; cdr3_aa: CALGEPDTSAFLLLVGGRTDKLIF
v_call: TRDV1; j_call: TRDJ1; cdr3_aa: CALGVLSLFYYGYTDKLIF
v_call: TRDV1; j_call: TRDJ1; cdr3_aa: CALGELGTYYGRGIFILPGLLGDTGADKLIF
v_call: TRDV1; j_call: TRDJ1; cdr3_aa: CALGAFPFLRLGEIPYTDKLIF
v_call: TRDV1; j_call: TRDJ1; cdr3_aa: CALGPGTLVRSDKLIF
v_call: TRDV1; j_call: TRDJ1; cdr3_aa: CSQRGLRDKLIF
v_call: TRDV1; j_call: TRDJ3; cdr3_aa: CALGDSPTFLWYWGTGSWDTRQMFF
v_call: TRDV2; j_call: TRDJ1; cdr3_aa: CACDVLGGHEGTTDKLTF
v_call: TRDV2; j_call: TRDJ1; cdr3_aa: CACDTVGTGVYASTDNLIF
v_call: TRAV29/DV5; j_call: TRDJ1; cdr3_aa: CSASAASYRGGYQLHTDKLIF
v_call: TRDV2; j_call: TRDJ1; cdr3_aa: CACDFYWGIQGPRTDKLIF
v_call: TRDV2; j_call: TRDJ1; cdr3_aa: CACDTLGGDTDKLIF
v_call: TRDV2; j_call: TRDJ1; cdr3_aa: CACDTGLGFTDKLIF
v_call: TRDV1; j_call: TRDJ2; cdr3_aa: CALGALPFYWGIGTQLFF
v_call: TRDV2; j_call: TRDJ1; cdr3_aa: CACDTVGAGYTDKLIF
v_call: TRDV1; j_call: TRDJ3; cdr3_aa: CALGERQPLPYLLVLGDTGWSWDTRQMFF
v_call: TRDV1; j_call: TRDJ1; cdr3_aa: CALGEIKGPEPSPVYWVRYTDKLIF
v_call: TRDV2; j_call: TRDJ1; cdr3_aa: CACDTVQLSLLGDTDKLIF
v_call: TRDV1; j_call: TRDJ1; cdr3_aa: CALGEGLGDWNKLIF
v_call: TRDV1; j_call: TRDJ1; cdr3_aa: CALGVPSSLYWGIPPYTDKLIF
v_call: TRDV1; j_call: TRDJ1; cdr3_aa: CALGVYPSSKLIF
v_call: TRDV3; j_call: TRDJ1; cdr3_aa: CAFPRLGWGIGGDKLIF
v_call: TRDV3; j_call: TRDJ1; cdr3_aa: CAFTFPSWGDTADKLIF
v_call: TRDV2; j_call: TRDJ3; cdr3_aa: CACDTGTGGSYSWDTRQMFF
v_call: TRDV2; j_call: TRDJ1; cdr3_aa: CACRRWGILTDKPIF
v_call: TRDV2; j_call: TRDJ1; cdr3_aa: CACDPVAVRYVGNLNTDKLIF
v_call: TRDV1; j_call: TRDJ1; cdr3_aa: CALGELELWGIPSDHRSDKLIF
v_call: TRDV1; j_call: TRDJ2; cdr3_aa: CALGASYFLPLYWGSSTTLTAQLFF
v_call: TRDV1; j_call: TRDJ1; cdr3_aa: CALGEPKSAFRSYTDKLIF
v_call: TRDV2; j_call: TRDJ3; cdr3_aa: CACDQDRLLGDLGRDTRQMFF
v_call: TRDV1; j_call: TRDJ1; cdr3_aa: CALAGQLFIGGYWVWYTDKLIF
v_call: TRDV1; j_call: TRDJ1; cdr3_aa: CALVPSDGSDSPWGYRRRDNKLIF
v_call: TRDV1; j_call: TRDJ1; cdr3_aa: CALGELEPRLYWGIPGTDKLIF
v_call: TRDV2; j_call: TRDJ3; cdr3_aa: CACDGLPRGRLYWGIRSSWDTRQMFF
v_call: TRDV1; j_call: TRDJ1; cdr3_aa: CALGEPPFLRYSDTDKLIF
v_call: TRDV1; j_call: TRDJ3; cdr3_aa: CALGEGDLVPPSFLRLFTGGYNRDTRQMFF
v_call: TRDV2; j_call: TRDJ1; cdr3_aa: CACDAVLGDTTLYYTDKLIF
v_call: TRDV1; j_call: TRDJ2; cdr3_aa: CALGDPFLRGVTSYLVLTAQLFF
v_call: TRDV1; j_call: TRDJ1; cdr3_aa: CALGDPLPRPFWGIGPWYTDKLIF
v_call: TRDV2; j_call: TRDJ1; cdr3_aa: CACDVLGDTRYTDKLIF
v_call: TRDV1; j_call: TRDJ1; cdr3_aa: CALGELPSTLFLPGGYDKLIF
v_call: TRDV3; j_call: TRDJ1; cdr3_aa: CAFGSYWGILLGYTDKLIF
v_call: TRDV1; j_call: TRDJ1; cdr3_aa: CALGELRIFLQIVLGDDLTRPYTDKLIF
v_call: TRDV3; j_call: TRDJ1; cdr3_aa: CASSLPLGDKLIF
v_call: TRDV1; j_call: TRDJ1; cdr3_aa: CALGEASNRAGAFLRPILGDSFLYTDKLIF
v_call: TRDV1; j_call: TRDJ1; cdr3_aa: CALGARESLYWGRPVKLIF
v_call: TRDV1; j_call: TRDJ1; cdr3_aa: CALGALRLFLPTGGYLDKLIF
v_call: TRDV2; j_call: TRDJ3; cdr3_aa: CACDTRGYWGIHPWDTRQMFF
v_call: TRDV2; j_call: TRDJ1; cdr3_aa: CACDTLGGSDKLIF
v_call: TRDV1; j_call: TRDJ1; cdr3_aa: CALGELGYWGIRTDKLIF
v_call: TRDV2; j_call: TRDJ3; cdr3_aa: CACDTRGYWGIHSWDTRQMFF
v_call: TRDV1; j_call: TRDJ1; cdr3_aa: CALGELALRVGVVLGDTYLGADKLIF
v_call: TRDV1; j_call: TRDJ1; cdr3_aa: CALGELKPTNSLPVLIGGYTDKLIF
v_call: TRDV1; j_call: TRDJ3; cdr3_aa: CALGAMAVKPTYWILGVISLSSWDTRQMFF